The 15 T cell receptor beta chains below were found in one sample sequenced in a study of blood T cell repertoires in COVID-19. Profiled with immunoSEQ multiplex PCR; TCRdb holds only in-frame clones, not every one. Of 100,000 to 120,000 clones listed, more than 80% are singletons. What was sequenced was peripheral blood. These receptors all come from a woman aged 35 to 49 with acute or convalescent COVID-19.

The rearrangement links TRBV6-1 to TRBJ2-1, with 7 bases matching TRBD2. This CDR3 is 16 amino acids long. Germline V gene sequence: CDR1 MNHNS, CDR2 SASEGT. Trimming removed 2 bases from V and 2 bases from J; junction bases left unmatched: 6. This CDR3 reads CASSEFGGGAYNEQFF. The CDR3 region has the DNA TGTGCCAGCAGTGAATTTGGGGGAGGGGCCTACAATGAGCAGTTCTTC.

With respect to this clone: The sample carries other DNA sequences with the same CDR3. The rearrangement joins TRBV18 to TRBJ2-1, with 8 bases that match TRBD2. The length of the CDR3 is 16 residues. J was trimmed by 4 bases and V by 0 bases; bases with no gene match: 5. Germline CDR1 reads KGHSH; CDR2 reads LQKENI. CDR3 amino acids: CASSPPSGGAYNEQFF. CDR3 bases: TGTGCCAGCTCACCACCGTCGGGGGGGGCTTACAATGAGCAGTTCTTC.

The gene calls are TRBV5-4 and TRBJ2-4; D might be TRBD2 (7 bases). CDR1 is SGHNT and CDR2 is YYREEE in the germline V gene (reference sequence). CDR3 size: 15 residues. Trimming took 4 bases from V and 5 from J, leaving 16 bases between them. The CDR3 DNA sequence: TGTGCCAGCAGCGGGGGGGGCAGGGTCGAAAACATTCAGTACTTC. It yields the protein CASSGGGRVENIQYF.

The genes are TRBV5-1 and TRBJ2-7; D is ambiguous. Trimming removed 2 bases from V and 2 bases from J, with 11 bases in between. The CDR3 has 14 amino acids. The germline CDR1 and CDR2 sequences are SGHRS and YFSETQ. The CDR3 protein is CASSFSGNTYEQYF. CDR3 nucleotide sequence: TGCGCCAGCAGCTTCTCTGGCAACACCTACGAGCAGTACTTC.

The rearrangement links TRBV3-1 (or the pseudogene TRBV3-2) to TRBJ2-1; 11 bases line up with TRBD2. CDR3 length equals 16 residues. The junction had 5 bases not matched to a gene; V was cut back by 1 base and J by 6 bases. CDR1 LGHDT and CDR2 YNNKEL come from the germline V gene (reference sequence). The CDR3 DNA follows: TGTGCCAGCAGCCAAGCATTGACTAGCGGGGTCAATGAGCAGTTCTTC. It codes for CASSQALTSGVNEQFF.

This chain connects TRBV7-2 to TRBJ2-7; a weak D match, TRBD1 (6 bases). The germline gives CDR1 SGHTA, CDR2 FQGNSA. V was cut by 5 bases and J by 5 bases, with 13 bases left in between. This CDR3 spans 13 amino acids. Here the CDR3 reads CASSLLTGNEQYF. CDR3 bases: TGTGCCAGCAGCCTTCTTACAGGGAACGAGCAGTACTTC.

V gene TRBV7-2 combines with J gene TRBJ2-6; D perhaps matches TRBD2 (5 bases). The germline V and J ends were trimmed by 4 bases and 2 bases, with 9 bases remaining between them. This CDR3 has 15 residues. Germline V lookup: CDR1 SGHTA, CDR2 FQGNSA. The CDR3 region has the DNA TGTGCCAGCAGCTCCCCGAGGGCTGGGGCCAACGTCCTGACTTTC. This gives the protein CASSSPRAGANVLTF.

The gene calls are TRBV6-6 and TRBJ1-2, with D perhaps TRBD1 (5 bases). Germline CDR1 MNHNY, CDR2 SVGAGI (reference sequence). This CDR3 has 13 amino acids. V lost 4 bases and J lost 8, with 14 bases in between. The CDR3: CASSLGAGWGYTF. CDR3 sequence (DNA): TGTGCCAGCAGTTTAGGGGCAGGGTGGGGCTACACCTTC.

The chain recombines TRBV2 with TRBJ2-1, with TRBD1 matching over 8 bases. Germline V gene lookup returns CDR1 SNHLY and CDR2 FYNNEI. With V trimmed by 4 bases and J by 6 bases, 5 bases remained unmatched. The CDR3 contains 14 residues. The CDR3 DNA is TGTGCCAGCAGTGTACAGGGGGGTCGCAATGAGCAGTTCTTC. Residues: CASSVQGGRNEQFF. The entire variable domain, with the rest obtained from reference TRBV2 and TRBJ2-1, is as follows: EPEVTQTPSHQVTQMGQEVILRCVPISNHLYFYWYRQILGQKVEFLVSFYNNEISEKSEIFDDQFSVERPDGSNFTLKIRSTKLEDSAMYFCASSVQGGRNEQFFGPGTRLTVL.

This sequence joins TRBV2 and TRBJ1-5; 10 bases line up with TRBD1. With V trimmed by 6 bases and J by 5 bases, 4 bases remained unmatched. Germline CDR1 SNHLY, CDR2 FYNNEI. This CDR3 has 14 residues. The DNA for the CDR3 is TGTGCCAGCAGGGGAGGGACAGGGGATCAGCCCCAGCATTTT. Translated: CASRGGTGDQPQHF.

The V gene is TRBV5-1, the J gene TRBJ2-2; 8 bases fit TRBD1. The CDR3 extends over 15 amino acids. Germline V gene data show CDR1 as SGHRS and CDR2 as YFSETQ. The junction had 4 bases not matched to a gene; V was cut back by 3 bases and J by 3 bases. The CDR3 nucleotides read TGCGCCAGCAGCTGGACAGGGTCGGACACCGGGGAGCTGTTTTTT. Its protein product is CASSWTGSDTGELFF.

The chain combines TRBV5-3 with TRBJ1-5; maybe TRBD1 (6 bases). TRBV5-3 is labeled an ORF, and its function is uncertain. Trimming cost V 10 bases and J 3 bases, with 11 bases left between them. There are 12 residues in the CDR3. The CDR3 nucleotides are TGTGCCCAAGGGGGGGACAATCAGCCCCAGCATTTT. This encodes CAQGGDNQPQHF.

This clone was seen a handful of times. The chain recombines TRBV5-6 with TRBJ1-1; D ambiguous. Germline V gene lookup returns CDR1 SGHDT and CDR2 YYEEEE. The CDR3 extends over 13 amino acids. Trimming stripped 2 bases from V and 0 bases from J, with 5 bases between. CDR3: CASSFTVNTEAFF. CDR3 DNA: TGTGCCAGCAGCTTTACGGTGAACACTGAAGCTTTCTTT.

This rearrangement joins TRBV30 to TRBJ1-6, with 9 bases that match TRBD1. This CDR3 is built from 17 residues. Germline assignment: CDR1 GTSNPN and CDR2 SVGIG (reference sequence). V dropped 1 base and J dropped 8; count of bases not matched to a gene: 12. The CDR3 DNA is TGTGCCTGGAGTGGGGGCCCGGGGACAGGGAAAGATTCACCCCTCCACTTT. Translation gives CAWSGGPGTGKDSPLHF.

The V gene is TRBV6-2 or TRBV6-3, the J gene TRBJ1-3; no firm D call. Germline assignment: CDR1 MNHEY and CDR2 SVGEGT. V lost 0 bases, J lost 9 bases, and 9 bases lay in between. The CDR3 contains 13 residues. CDR3 bases: TGTGCCAGCAGTTACTCGAGCCGAGGCACCATATATTTT. Translating gives CASSYSSRGTIYF.